These T cell receptor beta chains were read from a single sample in a study of cytomegalovirus exposure and HLA in healthy donors. The method was immunoSEQ multiplex PCR; TCRdb's version includes in-frame clones alone and lacks a portion of them. The sample contains about 360,000 clones, 70% to 90% of which appear only once. Sequenced input: PBMCs. The receptors were gathered from a woman under 30 in good health and CMV-seronegative. CDR3s include the opening cysteine and the closing phenylalanine or tryptophan. The D gene is left open where the match is weak. Size tells how often a clone was seen (once, few, many) or the class of an expanded clone, and some rows leave it out.

abundance	d_gene	v_gene	j_gene	CDR3aa	CDR3nt
-	-	TRBV2	TRBJ2-1	CASNKAGSWDEQFF	TGTGCCAGCAACAAAGCGGGCTCCTGGGATGAGCAGTTCTTC
-	TRBD2	TRBV5-4	TRBJ2-7	CASSLQKMSGGYEQYF	TGTGCCAGCAGCTTACAAAAGATGAGCGGGGGTTACGAGCAGTACTTC
-	TRBD2	TRBV9	TRBJ2-5	CASNRASGEETQYF	TGTGCCAGCAACCGGGCCAGCGGGGAAGAGACCCAGTACTTC
-	-	TRBV5-1	TRBJ2-3	CASSSNRDSLGGAQYF	TGCGCCAGCAGCTCGAATAGAGACAGTTTAGGGGGTGCGCAGTATTTT
-	TRBD1	TRBV27	TRBJ2-4	CASSPGQGMRNLAKNIQYF	TGTGCCAGCAGCCCGGGACAGGGGATGAGAAACTTGGCCAAAAACATTCAGTACTTC
-	TRBD2	TRBV5-1	TRBJ2-7	CASRRGDEQYF	TGCGCCAGCAGGCGGGGGGACGAGCAGTACTTC
-	TRBD1	TRBV7-9	TRBJ2-2	CASSSTSTGGANTGELFF	TGTGCCAGCAGCTCCACCTCGACAGGGGGCGCGAACACCGGGGAGCTGTTTTTT
-	TRBD1	TRBV5-1	TRBJ1-1	CASSPLTGELNTEAFF	TGCGCCAGCAGCCCACTGACAGGGGAGTTGAACACTGAAGCTTTCTTT
-	TRBD1	TRBV5-1	TRBJ2-7	CASSLYETGPNEQYF	TGCGCCAGCAGCTTGTATGAGACAGGGCCCAACGAGCAGTACTTC
-	-	TRBV5-6	TRBJ2-7	CASSSLGQKYEQYF	TGTGCCAGCAGCTCCTTAGGACAGAAATACGAGCAGTACTTC
-	-	TRBV27	TRBJ2-1	CASSYSGDNEQFF	TGTGCCAGCAGTTACTCCGGAGACAATGAGCAGTTCTTC
-	-	TRBV2	TRBJ1-5	CASSPRGARNSNQPQHF	TGTGCCAGCAGTCCCCGTGGGGCCCGGAATAGCAATCAGCCCCAGCATTTT
-	TRBD1	TRBV30	TRBJ2-2	CACGQGGSPGELFF	TGTGCCTGTGGACAGGGGGGAAGTCCCGGGGAGCTGTTTTTT
-	TRBD2	TRBV27	TRBJ2-2	CASSPGVAGVRTGELFF	TGTGCCAGCAGTCCCGGGGTAGCGGGAGTTCGAACCGGGGAGCTGTTTTTT
once	-	TRBV5-1	TRBJ2-5	CASSLGGTAGLETQYF	TGCGCCAGCAGCTTGGGCGGGACAGCAGGGTTGGAGACCCAGTACTTC
-	TRBD1	TRBV5-1	TRBJ1-1	CASSLGGYWGQGAGAFF	TGCGCCAGCAGCTTGGGCGGATACTGGGGACAGGGGGCCGGAGCTTTCTTT
-	TRBD1	TRBV5-1	TRBJ2-5	CASNPGQGPSETQYF	TGCGCCAGCAACCCGGGACAGGGGCCCTCCGAGACCCAGTACTTC
-	-	TRBV5-4	TRBJ1-1	CASSHLNPTSTEAFF	TGTGCCAGCAGCCACCTCAATCCTACGAGCACTGAAGCTTTCTTT
few	-	TRBV6-5	TRBJ2-7	CASSYSKDSPSYEQYF	TGTGCCAGCAGTTACTCTAAGGACAGCCCCTCCTACGAGCAGTACTTC
-	-	TRBV9	TRBJ1-2	CASSVAEGREGGYTF	TGTGCCAGCAGCGTAGCTGAAGGCAGGGAGGGTGGCTACACCTTC
-	-	TRBV27	TRBJ1-1	CASSSLTGRTEAFF	TGTGCCAGCAGTTCCCTGACAGGTCGGACTGAAGCTTTCTTT
-	TRBD2	TRBV11-2	TRBJ2-7	CASSLWPREAGGEQYF	TGTGCCAGCAGCTTATGGCCCCGGGAGGCGGGAGGCGAGCAGTACTTC
-	-	TRBV28	TRBJ2-7	CASSPRARATYEQYF	TGTGCCAGCAGTCCACGGGCCAGGGCCACCTACGAGCAGTACTTC
-	-	TRBV7-8	TRBJ2-1	CASSLVDGSRLGYNEQFF	TGTGCCAGCAGCTTAGTGGACGGTTCCCGACTAGGTTACAATGAGCAGTTCTTC
-	TRBD2	TRBV2	TRBJ2-3	CASSDPRGGPTDTQYF	TGTGCCAGCAGTGACCCCCGCGGGGGACCCACAGATACGCAGTATTTT
-	-	TRBV19	TRBJ2-7	CASSRPGAYEQYF	TGTGCCAGCTCCCGCCCAGGGGCCTACGAGCAGTACTTC
-	-	TRBV10-1	TRBJ1-2	CAPGVNYGYTF	TGCGCCCCCGGGGTGAATTATGGCTACACCTTC